This is a list of T cell receptor beta chains from one sample in a study of T cells in localized non-small cell lung cancer. Assay: immunoSEQ multiplex PCR; the TCRdb copy retains only in-frame clones and omits some. This table has tens of thousands of clones, 84% appearing once. This material consisted of peripheral blood, taken before any cancer treatment. These TCRs come from an older female donor with stage I lung adenocarcinoma. Both conserved end residues are part of each CDR3. D genes are given only for firm matches. Some rows have no size entry. The others give once, few or many, or a class for an expanded clone.

>TRBJ2-2|TRBV2|once|15|TRBD1
TGTGCCAGCAGTTCGACAGGGGCCGCAACCGGGGAGCTGTTTTTT
CASSSTGAATGELFF
>TRBJ1-2|TRBV6-5|NA|16|TRBD1
TGTGCCAGCAGTTACGCCCCCGGGACAGGATTCCATGGCTACACCTTC
CASSYAPGTGFHGYTF
>TRBJ1-5|TRBV7-6|few|14|NA
TGTGCCAGCAGCTTAGGGGTCAGCACACAGCCCCAGCATTTT
CASSLGVSTQPQHF
>TRBJ2-1|TRBV5-1|NA|12|NA
TGCGCCAGCAGCCTGACTAGTAATGAGCAGTTCTTC
CASSLTSNEQFF
>TRBJ2-7|TRBV6-5|few|14|NA
TGTGCCAGCAGTTACTCGGCAGGGCGGGGCGAGCAGTACTTC
CASSYSAGRGEQYF
>TRBJ1-2|TRBV5-1|few|12|TRBD1
TGCGCCAGCAGCGTGACAGGGTATGGCTACACCTTC
CASSVTGYGYTF
>TRBJ1-1|TRBV5-5|NA|16|NA
TGTGCCAGCAGCTTGTATAGGACACAACAGAACACTGAAGCTTTCTTT
CASSLYRTQQNTEAFF
>TRBJ2-5|TRBV28|NA|15|NA
TGTGCCAGCAGTTTCAGGAGCGAAACGTGGGAGACCCAGTACTTC
CASSFRSETWETQYF
>TRBJ2-1|TRBV20-1|NA|11|TRBD2
TGCAGTGCACTAACTAGCGCCGCAGCGTTCTTC
CSALTSAAAFF
>TRBJ1-1|TRBV18|NA|15|NA
TGTGCCAGCTCACCCCTGCTGACAGAGAACACTGAAGCTTTCTTT
CASSPLLTENTEAFF
>TRBJ2-2|TRBV10-3|NA|15|TRBD2
TGTGCCATCAGTCTCCTAGCGGGGGGTGCCGGGGAGCTGTTTTTT
CAISLLAGGAGELFF
>TRBJ2-4|TRBV5-1|NA|16|TRBD1
TGCGCCAGCAGCTTGGGTCAGGGGGCAGGCAAAAACATTCAGTACTTC
CASSLGQGAGKNIQYF
>TRBJ1-4|TRBV7-9|NA|13|NA
TGTGCCAGCGTTCGAAGCACTAATGAAAAACTGTTTTTT
CASVRSTNEKLFF
>TRBJ1-2|TRBV7-8|NA|13|NA
TGTGCCAGCAGCTTATTGACTCGAGATGGCTACACCTTC
CASSLLTRDGYTF
>TRBJ1-1|TRBV7-9|NA|14|NA
TGTGCCAGCAGGCTTGAGACAGGACCCACTGAAGCTTTCTTT
CASRLETGPTEAFF
>TRBJ2-1|TRBV11-2|NA|16|NA
TGTGCCTCGGGGGTGAGGGCTAACTCTTACTACAATGAGCAGTTCTTC
CASGVRANSYYNEQFF
>TRBJ1-2|TRBV2|NA|16|TRBD1
TGTGCCAGCAGCCCGACAACCGGGACAGGGATCTATGGCTACACCTTC
CASSPTTGTGIYGYTF
>TRBJ1-2|TRBV7-2|NA|13|TRBD1
TGTGCCAGCAGCCTCGGGACAGGCTATGGCTACACCTTC
CASSLGTGYGYTF
>TRBJ2-2|TRBV7-7|NA|17|NA
TGTGCTAGCAGCATCACTCTCAGGGTGGGGAACGCCGGGGAGCTGTTTTTT
CASSITLRVGNAGELFF
>TRBJ2-2|TRBV2|NA|15|NA
TGTGCCAGCTCCCCTAGGGGGACGGGGACCGGGGAGCTGTTTTTT
CASSPRGTGTGELFF
>TRBJ1-2|TRBV7-2|once|14|NA
TGTGCCAGCAGCTTAAACGAAGTCAACTATGGCTACACCTTC
CASSLNEVNYGYTF
>TRBJ2-5|TRBV9|NA|16|TRBD2
TGTGCCAGCAGCGTAGGGGCGGGGGGGCCCCAAGAGACCCAGTACTTC
CASSVGAGGPQETQYF
>TRBJ1-1|TRBV7-9|medium-sized|14|NA
TGTGCCAGCAGCGAAGAAAGTAGGAACACTGAAGCTTTCTTT
CASSEESRNTEAFF
>TRBJ1-4|TRBV6-5|NA|16|NA
TGTGCCAGCAGTTACTCGGGGGCCGGAGCTAATGAAAAACTGTTTTTT
CASSYSGAGANEKLFF
>TRBJ1-4|TRBV4-1|NA|12|NA
TGCGCCAGCAGCCAAGGGACAGAAAAACTGTTTTTT
CASSQGTEKLFF
>TRBJ2-1|TRBV2|once|12|NA
TGTGCCAGCAGTGAAATGAGTAATGAGCAGTTCTTC
CASSEMSNEQFF
>TRBJ1-3|TRBV5-1|NA|14|NA
TGCGCCAGCACCCCTGGAACAACTGGAAACACCATATATTTT
CASTPGTTGNTIYF
>TRBJ1-2|TRBV10-2|NA|13|TRBD1
TGCGCCAGCAGCCTGACAGGGGACTATGGCTACACCTTC
CASSLTGDYGYTF
>TRBJ2-3|TRBV10-3|NA|14|TRBD2
TGTGCCATCACTAGCGGGGCCAGCACAGATACGCAGTATTTT
CAITSGASTDTQYF
>TRBJ2-1|TRBV6-5|NA|16|NA
TGTGCCAGCAGTTACTTTCGTGGAGGGGAAGGGGATGAGCAGTTCTTC
CASSYFRGGEGDEQFF
>TRBJ2-1|TRBV7-8|NA|15|TRBD2
TGTGCCAGCAGCTTAGAGCTAGCGGGAGGTTTTGAGCAGTTCTTC
CASSLELAGGFEQFF
>TRBJ2-7|TRBV18|NA|14|NA
TGTGCCAGCTCACCTGACACCGGAGGCTACGAGCAGTACTTC
CASSPDTGGYEQYF
>TRBJ1-5|TRBV5-1|NA|14|NA
TGCGCCAGCAGCTTGATGGGCGACAATCAGCCCCAGCATTTT
CASSLMGDNQPQHF
>TRBJ2-1|TRBV4-1|NA|19|TRBD2
TGCGCCAGCAGCCAAGATCTCGGACTAGCGGGAGTTACCTACAATGAGCAGTTCTTC
CASSQDLGLAGVTYNEQFF
>TRBJ2-7|TRBV10-3|once|17|TRBD1
TGTGCCATCAGTGAGGATTTAACAGGGGAACGAGCCTACGAGCAGTACTTC
CAISEDLTGERAYEQYF
>TRBJ1-1|TRBV29-1|NA|13|TRBD1
TGCAGCGTACCGGGACAGGGGGGAACTGAAGCTTTCTTT
CSVPGQGGTEAFF
>TRBJ2-2|TRBV7-3|NA|16|TRBD1
TGTGCCAGCAGCTTATTCGGGACAGGTTCCGCCGGGGAGCTGTTTTTT
CASSLFGTGSAGELFF
>TRBJ2-1|TRBV7-9|NA|17|NA
TGTGCCAGCAGCTTATATATTCAGGCCAAGGGAGGCAATGAGCAGTTCTTC
CASSLYIQAKGGNEQFF
>TRBJ2-1|TRBV10-2|NA|16|TRBD2
TGCGCCAGCAGTGAAGGTCGGGCTAGCGGTAGCGGTGAGCAGTTCTTC
CASSEGRASGSGEQFF
>TRBJ2-7|TRBV19|NA|13|TRBD1
TGTGCCAGTAGTGGGACAGGGCCCTACGAGCAGTACTTC
CASSGTGPYEQYF
>TRBJ2-3|TRBV7-8|NA|14|NA
TGTGCCAGCACCCGGGGGGCCGGCACAGATACGCAGTATTTT
CASTRGAGTDTQYF
>TRBJ2-7|TRBV5-1|once|14|TRBD1
TGCGCCAGCAGCAGCAAGGACAGGGGTTACGAGCAGTACTTC
CASSSKDRGYEQYF
>TRBJ2-7|TRBV4-1|NA|17|NA
TGCGCCAGCAGCCAAACTTCTCGACTAGACCTAACCTACGAGCAGTACTTC
CASSQTSRLDLTYEQYF
>TRBJ1-3|TRBV2|NA|13|TRBD1
TGTGCCAGCAGTGAAGGAGGGGGCGTCACCATATATTTT
CASSEGGGVTIYF
>TRBJ2-7|TRBV11-3|NA|15|TRBD2
TGTGCCAGCAGCTTCCCCACGACTAGCTACTACGAGCAGTACTTC
CASSFPTTSYYEQYF
>TRBJ1-5|TRBV21-1|NA|16|NA
TGTGCCAGCAGCAAAAAGGAAGGCAGCAACAATCAGCCCCAGCATTTT
CASSKKEGSNNQPQHF
>TRBJ1-1|TRBV19|few|14|NA
TGTGCCAGTAGTCATGGGGGCCACGGACAAGAAGCTTTCTTT
CASSHGGHGQEAFF
>TRBJ2-2|TRBV5-5|NA|19|TRBD2
TGTGCCAGCAGGACGAGGGCTAGCGGGTCCCTGTACGACACCGGGGAGCTGTTTTTT
CASRTRASGSLYDTGELFF
>TRBJ2-1|TRBV6-5|NA|15|NA
TGTGCCAGCAGTTACTCGACGGGGGTGGGCAATGAGCAGTTCTTC
CASSYSTGVGNEQFF
>TRBJ2-1|TRBV6-4|NA|13|TRBD1
TGTGCCAGCAGTGACAGCGACAGGGCGGAGCAGTTCTTC
CASSDSDRAEQFF
>TRBJ1-4|TRBV6-6|NA|14|TRBD1
TGTGCCAGCAGCAGAGGGACAGGGGATGAAAAACTGTTTTTT
CASSRGTGDEKLFF
>TRBJ2-3|TRBV5-6|NA|12|NA
TGTGCCAGCAGCCGTCGGGCTGATACGCAGTATTTT
CASSRRADTQYF
>TRBJ1-1|TRBV7-2|NA|16|NA
TGTGCCAGCAGCTTAGCCTACGACCGAATGAACACTGAAGCTTTCTTT
CASSLAYDRMNTEAFF
>TRBJ2-5|TRBV6-5|NA|15|NA
TGTGCCAGCAGTTACATCGGAGTCCTAGAGGAGACCCAGTACTTC
CASSYIGVLEETQYF
>TRBJ1-3|TRBV27|NA|13|NA
TGTGCCAGCAGTTCATTCTCTGGAAACACCATATATTTT
CASSSFSGNTIYF